These 3 T cell receptor beta chains share one sample of origin, sequenced in a study of regulatory T cells in long-lasting Graves disease. The time point: newly diagnosed GD, antithyroid drugs for less than 3 months. Extracted RNA from PBMCs served as the source of the TCR library. Investigators prepared the TCR beta libraries by applying iRepertoire HTBI primers and Arm-PCR of CDR3 regions. In TCRdb, the multiplex PCR reads were re-called with MiXCR into one record per CDR3 protein. The sample records over 400,000 distinct CDR3 sequences, around 13% being singletons. The same data also contributed to another study, on T cells in Graves' hyperthyroidism and ophthalmopathy.

Sequences were derived from peripheral blood mononuclear cells (PBMCs), sampled at new diagnosis, from a patient treated with antithyroid drugs. The receptors were gathered from a woman between 50 and 59 years old with Graves disease.

This clonotype has just a few counts. CDR3 sequence (DNA): TGTGCCAGTAGTATCGGGACACATATTCAAGAGACCCAGTACTTC. This sequence encodes CASSIGTHIQETQYF. V usage is TRBV11-2 and J usage is TRBJ2-5, with D possibly matching TRBD1 (6 bases). The V and J ends lost 9 bases and 2 bases respectively, with 19 bases between them. CDR3 length equals 15 residues. Germline V gene data show CDR1 as SGHAT and CDR2 as FQNNGV. Supplemented by reference TRBV11-2 and TRBJ2-5, the full variable domain reads EAGVAQSPRYKIIEKRQSVAFWCNPISGHATLYWYQQILGQGPKLLIQFQNNGVVDDSQLPKDRFSAERLKGVDSTLKIQPAKLEDSAVYLCASSIGTHIQETQYFGPGTRLLVL.

As to this clonotype: A clone one base away is much larger, so this may be a read error. The chain links TRBV13 to TRBJ2-3, with D possibly called TRBD1 or TRBD2 (6 bases each). Per germline, CDR1 PRHDT and CDR2 FYEKMQ (reference sequence). The CDR3 spans 17 residues. The DNA of the CDR3 is TGTGCCAGCAGCGGACAGCCCCTGGGGGGAGTCACAGATACGCATTATTTT. Protein: CASSGQPLGGVTDTHYF.

Ten or more counts support this clonotype. The chain has TRBV12-3 or TRBV12-4 and TRBJ1-1; no clear D gene. Trimming removed 7 bases from V and 0 bases from J, with 12 bases in between. The CDR3 contains 14 residues. The CDR3 nucleotides are TGTGCCAGCATGTGGGGAGGGTTGAACACTGAAGCTTTCTTT. It specifies CASMWGGLNTEAFF.